The rows below give T cell receptor beta chains drawn from one sample of a study of cytomegalovirus exposure and HLA in healthy donors. The table came from immunoSEQ multiplex PCR; TCRdb's copy has only in-frame clones and leaves some out. The sample comprises 130,000 to 150,000 clones, about 72% of which are singletons, and over 2% rests with the top ten. The sample comprised PBMCs. The receptor source for this set is a man aged 40-49 years in good health and CMV-seronegative. Each CDR3 is given with its conserved first and last residue. Fields, in order: V gene, J gene, clone size, D gene, CDR3 protein, CDR3 DNA. A D gene is named only where the DNA matches it firmly. Only some rows state a clone size, as once, few, many or a class for expanded clones.

v_gene: TRBV6-5; j_gene: TRBJ2-5; abundance: once; d_gene: TRBD2; CDR3aa: CASSPGTSGRGTQYF; CDR3nt: TGTGCCAGCAGTCCAGGGACTAGCGGGAGAGGGACCCAGTACTTC
v_gene: TRBV2; j_gene: TRBJ1-1; abundance: NA; d_gene: NA; CDR3aa: CATLGMNTEAFF; CDR3nt: TGTGCCACCCTAGGTATGAACACTGAAGCTTTCTTT
v_gene: TRBV5-1; j_gene: TRBJ2-7; abundance: few; d_gene: TRBD2; CDR3aa: CASSTGGGRRSYEQYF; CDR3nt: TGCGCCAGCAGCACCGGCGGCGGGAGAAGGTCCTACGAGCAGTACTTC
v_gene: TRBV6-5; j_gene: TRBJ1-2; abundance: NA; d_gene: TRBD1; CDR3aa: CASSYGDRVYGYTF; CDR3nt: TGTGCCAGCAGTTACGGGGACAGGGTTTATGGCTACACCTTC
v_gene: TRBV20-1; j_gene: TRBJ1-1; abundance: NA; d_gene: NA; CDR3aa: CSAQFNTEAFF; CDR3nt: TGCAGTGCTCAATTTAACACTGAAGCTTTCTTT
v_gene: TRBV5-6; j_gene: TRBJ2-7; abundance: few; d_gene: TRBD1; CDR3aa: CASSWGTGGTYEQYF; CDR3nt: TGTGCCAGCAGCTGGGGGACAGGAGGAACCTACGAGCAGTACTTC
v_gene: TRBV4-3; j_gene: TRBJ2-2; abundance: few; d_gene: TRBD1; CDR3aa: CASSQDTGLRTGGYLNTGELFF; CDR3nt: TGCGCCAGCAGCCAAGATACTGGGTTGCGTACAGGGGGCTATCTGAACACCGGGGAGCTGTTTTTT
v_gene: TRBV6-5; j_gene: TRBJ2-7; abundance: NA; d_gene: NA; CDR3aa: CASSYSSFTRGGEQYF; CDR3nt: TGTGCCAGCAGTTACTCTTCGTTTACCAGGGGTGGCGAGCAGTACTTC
v_gene: TRBV6-5; j_gene: TRBJ2-7; abundance: NA; d_gene: NA; CDR3aa: CASSPDTLSYEQYF; CDR3nt: TGTGCCAGCAGTCCCGACACTTTATCCTACGAGCAGTACTTC
v_gene: TRBV11-2; j_gene: TRBJ2-7; abundance: few; d_gene: NA; CDR3aa: CASSFVGRREQYF; CDR3nt: TGTGCCAGCAGCTTCGTAGGGAGACGCGAGCAGTACTTC
v_gene: TRBV13; j_gene: TRBJ2-7; abundance: NA; d_gene: NA; CDR3aa: CASSSGISYEQYF; CDR3nt: TGTGCCAGCAGCTCCGGGATATCCTACGAGCAGTACTTC
v_gene: TRBV7-2; j_gene: TRBJ2-7; abundance: NA; d_gene: NA; CDR3aa: CASSRAPGWNSYEQYF; CDR3nt: TGTGCCAGCAGCCGGGCCCCAGGGTGGAACTCCTACGAGCAGTACTTC
v_gene: TRBV5-1; j_gene: TRBJ1-1; abundance: NA; d_gene: NA; CDR3aa: CASSPGLAVTEAFF; CDR3nt: TGCGCCAGCAGCCCGGGTTTGGCAGTCACTGAAGCTTTCTTT
v_gene: TRBV2; j_gene: TRBJ2-1; abundance: few; d_gene: NA; CDR3aa: CASGSGSFNEQFF; CDR3nt: TGTGCCAGCGGATCGGGGAGTTTCAATGAGCAGTTCTTC
v_gene: TRBV6-5; j_gene: TRBJ1-2; abundance: once; d_gene: TRBD1; CDR3aa: CASSPDRVYGYTF; CDR3nt: TGTGCCAGCAGCCCGGACAGGGTGTATGGCTACACCTTC
v_gene: TRBV7-9; j_gene: TRBJ2-5; abundance: NA; d_gene: TRBD1; CDR3aa: CASSKQQGEETQYF; CDR3nt: TGTGCCAGCAGCAAACAACAGGGGGAAGAGACCCAGTACTTC
v_gene: TRBV7-9; j_gene: TRBJ2-3; abundance: NA; d_gene: TRBD2; CDR3aa: CASKIAGSTDTQYF; CDR3nt: TGTGCCAGCAAGATAGCGGGGAGCACAGATACGCAGTATTTT
v_gene: TRBV7-9; j_gene: TRBJ1-1; abundance: NA; d_gene: NA; CDR3aa: CASSLGGANTEAFF; CDR3nt: TGTGCCAGCAGCTTAGGTGGGGCGAACACTGAAGCTTTCTTT
v_gene: TRBV2; j_gene: TRBJ2-3; abundance: few; d_gene: TRBD2; CDR3aa: CASSEFGGGPDTQYF; CDR3nt: TGTGCCAGCAGTGAGTTTGGCGGGGGGCCTGATACGCAGTATTTT
v_gene: TRBV5-1; j_gene: TRBJ2-7; abundance: NA; d_gene: TRBD2; CDR3aa: CASSLGSGRFEQYF; CDR3nt: TGCGCCAGCAGCTTGGGTAGCGGGAGGTTCGAGCAGTACTTC
v_gene: TRBV6-1; j_gene: TRBJ1-2; abundance: few; d_gene: NA; CDR3aa: CASRTAGRGYGYTF; CDR3nt: TGTGCCAGCAGAACCGCAGGAAGGGGCTATGGCTACACCTTC
v_gene: TRBV2; j_gene: TRBJ1-1; abundance: NA; d_gene: NA; CDR3aa: CASSVRAPGGTEAFF; CDR3nt: TGTGCCAGCAGCGTGAGGGCACCCGGCGGAACTGAAGCTTTCTTT
v_gene: TRBV5-4; j_gene: TRBJ1-1; abundance: few; d_gene: TRBD1; CDR3aa: CASGTAPEAFF; CDR3nt: TGTGCCAGTGGGACAGCCCCGGAAGCTTTCTTT
v_gene: TRBV28; j_gene: TRBJ1-4; abundance: NA; d_gene: NA; CDR3aa: CASRTANGVAANEKLFF; CDR3nt: TGTGCCAGCAGGACGGCGAACGGGGTTGCTGCTAATGAAAAACTGTTTTTT
v_gene: TRBV11-2; j_gene: TRBJ1-1; abundance: NA; d_gene: TRBD1; CDR3aa: CASSPGQGAKAFF; CDR3nt: TGTGCCAGCAGCCCTGGACAGGGGGCGAAAGCTTTCTTT
v_gene: TRBV4-3; j_gene: TRBJ2-7; abundance: NA; d_gene: NA; CDR3aa: CASSQAPGQVYEQYF; CDR3nt: TGCGCCAGCAGCCAAGCACCAGGCCAAGTGTACGAGCAGTACTTC
v_gene: TRBV9; j_gene: TRBJ1-1; abundance: once; d_gene: TRBD1; CDR3aa: CASSASTGFNTEAFF; CDR3nt: TGTGCCAGCAGCGCTTCGACAGGGTTTAACACTGAAGCTTTCTTT
v_gene: TRBV29-1; j_gene: TRBJ2-1; abundance: NA; d_gene: NA; CDR3aa: CSAESPGINNEQFF; CDR3nt: TGCAGCGCCGAATCCCCAGGGATTAACAATGAGCAGTTCTTC
v_gene: TRBV4-3; j_gene: TRBJ1-5; abundance: NA; d_gene: TRBD1; CDR3aa: CASSQDGTGVHYQPQHF; CDR3nt: TGCGCCAGCAGCCAAGATGGGACAGGGGTCCATTATCAGCCCCAGCATTTT
v_gene: TRBV30; j_gene: TRBJ2-7; abundance: NA; d_gene: TRBD1; CDR3aa: CAWWTGTGGEQYF; CDR3nt: TGTGCCTGGTGGACCGGGACAGGGGGCGAGCAGTACTTC
v_gene: TRBV4-1; j_gene: TRBJ1-2; abundance: NA; d_gene: NA; CDR3aa: CASSQDPAGYGYTF; CDR3nt: TGCGCCAGCAGCCAAGATCCGGCAGGCTATGGCTACACCTTC
v_gene: TRBV5-1; j_gene: TRBJ2-7; abundance: NA; d_gene: TRBD2; CDR3aa: CASSLVWGGPYEQYF; CDR3nt: TGCGCCAGCAGCTTGGTTTGGGGGGGTCCTTACGAGCAGTACTTC
v_gene: TRBV10-1; j_gene: TRBJ2-3; abundance: NA; d_gene: NA; CDR3aa: CASSESNSQDTQYF; CDR3nt: TGCGCCAGCAGTGAGTCGAATAGCCAAGATACGCAGTATTTT
v_gene: TRBV5-6; j_gene: TRBJ2-4; abundance: NA; d_gene: TRBD1; CDR3aa: CASSLDRGRLAKNIQYF; CDR3nt: TGTGCCAGCAGCCTGGACAGGGGGCGTCTGGCCAAAAACATTCAGTACTTC
v_gene: TRBV11-2; j_gene: TRBJ1-2; abundance: NA; d_gene: TRBD1; CDR3aa: CASSFGTGRMSYTF; CDR3nt: TGTGCCAGCAGCTTCGGGACAGGGCGAATGAGCTACACCTTC
v_gene: TRBV5-1; j_gene: TRBJ2-3; abundance: once; d_gene: NA; CDR3aa: CASTPGPITDTQYF; CDR3nt: TGCGCCAGCACCCCCGGTCCCATCACAGATACGCAGTATTTT
v_gene: TRBV5-1; j_gene: TRBJ2-5; abundance: NA; d_gene: TRBD2; CDR3aa: CASSAGSLGLEGETQYF; CDR3nt: TGCGCCAGCAGCGCCGGGTCCTTGGGACTAGAGGGGGAGACCCAGTACTTC
v_gene: TRBV7-2; j_gene: TRBJ1-1; abundance: NA; d_gene: NA; CDR3aa: CASSEGVYTEAFF; CDR3nt: TGTGCCAGCAGTGAGGGAGTTTACACTGAAGCTTTCTTT
v_gene: TRBV2; j_gene: TRBJ1-4; abundance: NA; d_gene: NA; CDR3aa: CASTEPDKGEKLFF; CDR3nt: TGTGCCAGCACCGAGCCGGACAAGGGTGAAAAACTGTTTTTT